This TCR beta chain appears in the sequencing data of a study of T cell responses to AZD1222 COVID-19 vaccine. Assay used: immunoSEQ multiplex PCR; TCRdb lists only in-frame clones, some missing. The table lists about 160,000 clones, 88% of them singletons. General study results and limits: At 160-218 and 743-854, vaccine-associated CD4 TCRs were dominant, and they spanned spike. No day 14 peak samples; only post-peak repertoires were characterized. Baseline seropositives among AZD1222 recipients totaled only five or six. Possibly, clonal diversity was underestimated; donors were largely white British and included more females.

On this clone itself: The antigen is undetermined.

The TCR originated in an adult in good health. The sequenced sample was peripheral blood, obtained on day 0 of AZD1222 vaccination.

CDR3 in DNA: TGTGCCAGCAGCCCCCGACTAGCGGGAGGGGGAGAGACCCAGTACTTC. Its protein is CASSPRLAGGGETQYF. The chain is built from TRBV7-6 and TRBJ2-5; 14 bases map to TRBD2. Germline loops: CDR1 SGHVS, CDR2 FNYEAQ. V gave up 5 bases and J gave up 4 bases; unmatched junction bases: 6. The CDR3 is 16 amino acids. Combining the CDR3 with reference TRBV7-6 and TRBJ2-5 gives the whole variable domain GAGVSQSPRYKVTKRGQDVALRCDPISGHVSLYWYRQALGQGPEFLTYFNYEAQQDKSGLPNDRFSAERPEGSISTLTIQRTEQRDSAMYRCASSPRLAGGGETQYFGPGTRLLVL.